A selection of T cell receptor beta chains follows, all from one sample in a study of OX40 agonist ivuxolimab in advanced cancers. Some clones are missing from TCRdb's copy, which holds only in-frame ones; the method was immunoSEQ multiplex PCR. This sample carries more than 20,000 clones, over 75% of them seen once, and the ten largest clones take roughly 10%. The material sequenced was CD4+ or CD8+ T cells sorted from blood, taken in a trial of the OX40 agonist ivuxolimab. These receptors were obtained from an adult with an advanced solid tumor such as melanoma, head and neck, liver or kidney cancer. CDR3s include the opening cysteine and the closing phenylalanine or tryptophan. D genes are given only for firm matches. Clone size is given for some rows only: seen once, a few or many times, or a class if the clone is expanded.

>NA|TRBJ2-1|TRBV18|NA
CASSPRLVGVGVYNEQFF
TGTGCCAGCTCACCACGACTAGTGGGAGTTGGAGTCTACAATGAGCAGTTCTTC
>NA|TRBJ2-1|TRBV5-6|NA
CASSPGDNEQFF
TGTGCCAGCAGCCCGGGGGACAATGAGCAGTTCTTC
>TRBD2|TRBJ2-7|TRBV5-1|NA
CASSPRTSGRVQSYEQYF
TGCGCCAGCAGCCCCCGGACTAGCGGGAGGGTCCAATCCTACGAGCAGTACTTC
>TRBD1|TRBJ1-1|TRBV11-2|NA
CASSLDRPGTEAFF
TGTGCCAGCAGCCTGGACAGGCCGGGCACTGAAGCTTTCTTT
>NA|TRBJ2-1|TRBV5-1|NA
CASSLDSMSSYNEQFF
TGCGCCAGCAGCTTGGACAGTATGAGCTCCTACAATGAGCAGTTCTTC
>NA|TRBJ2-7|TRBV30|NA
CAANRPSSYEQYF
TGTGCGGCAAACAGGCCGAGCTCCTACGAGCAGTACTTC
>NA|TRBJ2-2|TRBV10-2|NA
CASTDGRRFTGELFF
TGCGCCAGCACGGACGGAAGAAGATTCACCGGGGAGCTGTTTTTT
>TRBD2|TRBJ2-1|TRBV19|NA
CASSRQREAGNEQFF
TGTGCCAGTAGTCGTCAGCGGGAGGCGGGCAATGAGCAGTTCTTC
>NA|TRBJ1-1|TRBV7-9|NA
CASSFLPGAFTEAFF
TGTGCCAGCAGCTTCCTCCCGGGGGCCTTCACTGAAGCTTTCTTT
>NA|TRBJ2-7|TRBV11-3|NA
CASSFGQWTYEQYF
TGTGCCAGCAGCTTCGGGCAGTGGACCTACGAGCAGTACTTC
>TRBD1|TRBJ1-5|TRBV28|NA
CASSPLSLQGAHQPQHF
TGTGCCAGCAGTCCCCTCTCCTTACAGGGGGCTCATCAGCCCCAGCATTTT
>TRBD2|TRBJ2-3|TRBV10-3|NA
CAISEEGLAGGPFGTDTQYF
TGTGCCATCAGTGAGGAGGGACTAGCGGGAGGGCCCTTCGGCACAGATACGCAGTATTTT
>TRBD1|TRBJ1-1|TRBV6-1|NA
CASSRQGWNTEAFF
TGTGCCAGCAGTCGACAGGGTTGGAACACTGAAGCTTTCTTT
>NA|TRBJ2-3|TRBV28|NA
CASSLTGGGLSTDTQYF
TGTGCCAGCAGTTTAACCGGGGGCGGGTTAAGCACAGATACGCAGTATTTT
>NA|TRBJ1-2|TRBV19|NA
CASRQWTEDYGYTF
TGTGCCAGTAGACAATGGACGGAAGACTATGGCTACACCTTC
>NA|TRBJ2-5|TRBV10-3|NA
CAISDTRRVQETQYF
TGTGCCATCAGCGACACTCGGCGGGTCCAAGAGACCCAGTACTTC
>NA|TRBJ1-2|TRBV9|few
CASSDAFGYTF
TGTGCCAGCAGCGACGCCTTTGGCTACACCTTC
>NA|TRBJ1-4|TRBV4-3|NA
CASSQGIDPTNEKLFF
TGCGCCAGCAGCCAAGGCATAGACCCAACTAATGAAAAACTGTTTTTT
>NA|TRBJ2-5|TRBV7-2|NA
CASSPSRDSEETQYF
TGTGCCAGCAGCCCCAGCCGGGACTCCGAAGAGACCCAGTACTTC
>TRBD2|TRBJ2-7|TRBV5-6|NA
CASSSSTSGYEQYF
TGTGCCAGCAGCTCCTCGACTAGCGGCTACGAGCAGTACTTC
>TRBD2|TRBJ2-7|TRBV6-6|NA
CASSPGEGHSYEQYF
TGTGCCAGCAGCCCCGGGGAGGGCCACTCCTACGAGCAGTACTTC
>NA|TRBJ2-2|TRBV5-4|NA
CASSNRDLTGELFF
TGTGCCAGCAGCAACCGGGACCTCACCGGGGAGCTGTTTTTT
>TRBD2|TRBJ2-7|TRBV6-6|NA
CASRDWGGRGGYEQYF
TGTGCCAGCAGGGACTGGGGCGGGAGAGGAGGCTACGAGCAGTACTTC
>NA|TRBJ2-2|TRBV5-4|NA
CASSSGLAYTGELFF
TGTGCCAGCAGCTCCGGACTTGCGTACACCGGGGAGCTGTTTTTT
>NA|TRBJ1-1|TRBV5-1|once
CASSPGPRTGTEAFF
TGCGCCAGCAGCCCTGGACCAAGGACTGGCACTGAAGCTTTCTTT
>TRBD1|TRBJ2-5|TRBV28|NA
CASRPGTVLRTQYF
TGTGCCAGCAGACCTGGGACAGTTCTGAGGACCCAGTACTTC
>NA|TRBJ1-1|TRBV19|NA
CASSRAHGTEAFF
TGTGCCAGTAGTCGGGCCCATGGCACTGAAGCTTTCTTT
>NA|TRBJ2-7|TRBV6-5|NA
CASTRGHRYEQYF
TGTGCCAGCACGAGGGGACACCGTTACGAGCAGTACTTC
>NA|TRBJ2-1|TRBV30|NA
CARSVMGGLREQFF
TGTGCCAGGAGTGTAATGGGGGGGCTGAGAGAGCAGTTCTTC
>NA|TRBJ2-3|TRBV2|NA
CASSVSTDTQYF
TGTGCCAGCAGTGTTAGCACAGATACGCAGTATTTT
>TRBD1|TRBJ2-5|TRBV4-2|NA
CASSPGTGPNQETQYF
TGTGCCAGCAGCCCCGGGACAGGGCCAAACCAAGAGACCCAGTACTTC
>NA|TRBJ2-7|TRBV27|NA
CASSTTYEQYF
TGTGCCAGCAGTACAACCTACGAGCAGTACTTC
>TRBD1|TRBJ2-7|TRBV27|NA
CASSTRDRGLEQYF
TGTGCCAGCAGCACCCGGGACAGGGGGCTTGAGCAGTACTTC
>NA|TRBJ1-3|TRBV27|few
CASSPRRGNTIYF
TGTGCCAGCAGTCCTAGGAGGGGAAACACCATATATTTT
>NA|TRBJ2-7|TRBV6-5|NA
CASSRSSEGSYEQYF
TGTGCCAGCAGTAGATCTAGCGAGGGCTCCTACGAGCAGTACTTC
>TRBD2|TRBJ2-1|TRBV2|NA
CASSTVRGTRGGNEQFF
TGTGCCAGCAGTACTGTCCGTGGGACTAGAGGAGGCAATGAGCAGTTCTTC
>NA|TRBJ2-1|TRBV7-9|few
CASSLVSGSYNEQFF
TGTGCCAGCAGCTTAGTGTCGGGATCCTACAATGAGCAGTTCTTC
>TRBD2|TRBJ2-3|TRBV4-3|NA
CASSRWTSGNTDTQYF
TGCGCCAGCAGCCGATGGACTAGCGGGAACACAGATACGCAGTATTTT